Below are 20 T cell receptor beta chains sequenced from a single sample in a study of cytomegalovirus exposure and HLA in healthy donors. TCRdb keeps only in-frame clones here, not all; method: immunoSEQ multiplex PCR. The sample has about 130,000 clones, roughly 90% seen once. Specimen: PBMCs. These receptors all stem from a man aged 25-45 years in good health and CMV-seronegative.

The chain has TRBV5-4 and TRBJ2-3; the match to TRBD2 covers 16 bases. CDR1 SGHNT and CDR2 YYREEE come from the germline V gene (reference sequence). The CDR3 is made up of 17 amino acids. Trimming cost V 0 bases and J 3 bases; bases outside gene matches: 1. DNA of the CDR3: TGTGCCAGCAGCTTGGTGGGACTAGCGGGAGGGACAGATACGCAGTATTTT. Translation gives CASSLVGLAGGTDTQYF.

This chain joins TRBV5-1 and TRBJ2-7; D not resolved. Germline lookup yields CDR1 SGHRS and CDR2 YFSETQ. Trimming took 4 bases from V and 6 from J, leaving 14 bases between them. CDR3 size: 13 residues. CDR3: CASSQANVGEQYF. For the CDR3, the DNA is TGCGCCAGCAGCCAAGCAAATGTCGGCGAGCAGTACTTC. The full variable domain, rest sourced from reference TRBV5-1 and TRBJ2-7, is KAGVTQTPRYLIKTRGQQVTLSCSPISGHRSVSWYQQTPGQGLQFLFEYFSETQRNKGNFPGRFSGRQFSNSRSEMNVSTLELGDSALYLCASSQANVGEQYFGPGTRLTVT.

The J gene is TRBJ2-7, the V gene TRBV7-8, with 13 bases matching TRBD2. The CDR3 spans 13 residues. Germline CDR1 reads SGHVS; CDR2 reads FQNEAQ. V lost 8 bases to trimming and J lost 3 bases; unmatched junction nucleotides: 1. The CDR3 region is CASGTSGVYEQYF. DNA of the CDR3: TGTGCCAGCGGGACTAGCGGGGTCTACGAGCAGTACTTC.

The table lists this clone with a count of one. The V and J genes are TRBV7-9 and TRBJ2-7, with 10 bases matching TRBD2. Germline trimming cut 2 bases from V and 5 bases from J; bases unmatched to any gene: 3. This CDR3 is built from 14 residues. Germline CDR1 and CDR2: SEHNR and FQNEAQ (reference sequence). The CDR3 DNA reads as TGTGCCAGCAGCTTATCTAGCGGGAGAGACGAGCAGTACTTC. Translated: CASSLSSGRDEQYF.

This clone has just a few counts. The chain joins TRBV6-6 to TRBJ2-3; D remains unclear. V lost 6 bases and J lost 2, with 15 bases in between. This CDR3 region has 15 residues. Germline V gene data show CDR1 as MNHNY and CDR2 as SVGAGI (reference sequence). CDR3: CASSQTEQITDTQYF. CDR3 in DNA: TGTGCCAGCAGCCAGACGGAACAGATCACAGATACGCAGTATTTT.

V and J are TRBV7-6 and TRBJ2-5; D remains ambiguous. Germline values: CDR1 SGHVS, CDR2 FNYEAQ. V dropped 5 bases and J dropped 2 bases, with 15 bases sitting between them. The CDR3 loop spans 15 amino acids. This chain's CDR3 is CASSPVLRGQETQYF. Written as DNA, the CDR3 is TGTGCCAGCAGCCCCGTGCTTAGAGGTCAAGAGACCCAGTACTTC.

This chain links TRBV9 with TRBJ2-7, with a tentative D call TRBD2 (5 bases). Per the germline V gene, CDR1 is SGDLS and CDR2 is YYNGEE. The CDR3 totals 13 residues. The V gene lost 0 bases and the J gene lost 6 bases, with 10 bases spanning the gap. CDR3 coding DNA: TGTGCCAGCAGCGTAGCTACTAGTCGCGAGCAGTACTTC. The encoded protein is CASSVATSREQYF.

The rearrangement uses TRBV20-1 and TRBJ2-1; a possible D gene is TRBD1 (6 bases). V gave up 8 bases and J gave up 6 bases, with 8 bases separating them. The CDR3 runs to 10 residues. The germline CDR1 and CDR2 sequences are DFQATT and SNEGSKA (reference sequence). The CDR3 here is CSLGGNEQFF. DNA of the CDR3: TGCAGTTTAGGGGGCAATGAGCAGTTCTTC.

The CDR3 loop reads CASSPDSGRALYEQYF. The CDR3 coding sequence is TGTGCCAGCAGCCCCGATAGCGGGAGGGCCCTCTACGAGCAGTACTTC. V and J are TRBV7-2 and TRBJ2-7, with 11 bases identical to TRBD2. The CDR3 spans 16 residues. After removal of 5 bases from V and 3 bases from J, the junction contained 9 bases not matched to a gene. Germline V lookup: CDR1 SGHTA, CDR2 FQGNSA.

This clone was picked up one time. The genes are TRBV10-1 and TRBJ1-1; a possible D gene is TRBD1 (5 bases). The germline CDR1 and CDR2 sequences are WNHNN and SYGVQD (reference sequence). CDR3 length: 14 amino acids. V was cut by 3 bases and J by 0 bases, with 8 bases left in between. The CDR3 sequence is CASSEGDLNTEAFF. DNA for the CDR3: TGCGCCAGCAGTGAAGGGGATCTGAACACTGAAGCTTTCTTT.

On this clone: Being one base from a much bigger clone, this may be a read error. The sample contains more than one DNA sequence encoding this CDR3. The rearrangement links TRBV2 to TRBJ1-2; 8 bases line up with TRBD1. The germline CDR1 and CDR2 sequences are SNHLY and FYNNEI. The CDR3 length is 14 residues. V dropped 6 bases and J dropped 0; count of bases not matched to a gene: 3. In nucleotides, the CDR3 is TGTGCCAGCAGGAGACAGGGGACTAACTATGGCTACACCTTC. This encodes CASRRQGTNYGYTF.

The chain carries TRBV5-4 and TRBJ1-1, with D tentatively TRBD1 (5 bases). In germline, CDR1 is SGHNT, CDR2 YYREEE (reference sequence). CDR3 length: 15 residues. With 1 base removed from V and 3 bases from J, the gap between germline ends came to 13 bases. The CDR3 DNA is TGTGCCAGCAGCTTGTATGTGGGGGGGGACACTGAAGCTTTCTTT. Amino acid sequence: CASSLYVGGDTEAFF.

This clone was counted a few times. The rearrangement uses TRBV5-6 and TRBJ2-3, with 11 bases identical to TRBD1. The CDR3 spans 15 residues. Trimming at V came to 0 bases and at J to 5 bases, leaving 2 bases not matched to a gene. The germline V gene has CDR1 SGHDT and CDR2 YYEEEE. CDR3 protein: CASSLVGTGGDTQYF. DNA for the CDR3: TGTGCCAGCAGCTTGGTCGGGACAGGGGGAGATACGCAGTATTTT. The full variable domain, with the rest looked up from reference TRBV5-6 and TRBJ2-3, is DAGVTQSPTHLIKTRGQQVTLRCSPKSGHDTVSWYQQALGQGPQFIFQYYEEEERQRGNFPDRFSGHQFPNYSSELNVNALLLGDSALYLCASSLVGTGGDTQYFGPGTRLTVL.

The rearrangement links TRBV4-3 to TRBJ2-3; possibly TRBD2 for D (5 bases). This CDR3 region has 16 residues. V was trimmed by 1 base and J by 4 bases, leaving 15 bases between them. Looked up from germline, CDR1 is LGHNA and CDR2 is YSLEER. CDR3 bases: TGCGCCAGCAGCCAAGGACACAGCGGAGCGGCAGATACGCAGTATTTT. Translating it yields CASSQGHSGAADTQYF.

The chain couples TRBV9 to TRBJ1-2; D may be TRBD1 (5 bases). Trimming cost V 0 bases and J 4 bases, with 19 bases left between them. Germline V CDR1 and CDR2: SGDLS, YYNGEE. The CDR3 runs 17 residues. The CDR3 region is CASSVGQGPVGLYGYTF. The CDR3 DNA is TGTGCCAGCAGCGTAGGGCAGGGCCCGGTTGGTCTCTATGGCTACACCTTC.

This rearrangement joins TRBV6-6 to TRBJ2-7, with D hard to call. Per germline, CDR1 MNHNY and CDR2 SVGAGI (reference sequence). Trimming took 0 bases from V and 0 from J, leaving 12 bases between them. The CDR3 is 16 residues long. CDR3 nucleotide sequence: TGTGCCAGCAGTTACTCGAATCAACTGCTCTCCTACGAGCAGTACTTC. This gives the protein CASSYSNQLLSYEQYF.

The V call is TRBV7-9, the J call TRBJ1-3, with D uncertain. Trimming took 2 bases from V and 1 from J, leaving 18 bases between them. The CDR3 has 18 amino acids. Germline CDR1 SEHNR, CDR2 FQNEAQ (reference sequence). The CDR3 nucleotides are TGTGCCAGCAGCTTAAACTGGGCAGGCCAATTTTCTGGAAACACCATATATTTT. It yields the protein CASSLNWAGQFSGNTIYF.

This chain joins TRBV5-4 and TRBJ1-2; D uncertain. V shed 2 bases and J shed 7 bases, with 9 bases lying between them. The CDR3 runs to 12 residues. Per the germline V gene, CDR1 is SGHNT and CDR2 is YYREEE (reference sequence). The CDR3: CASSFPMSGYTF. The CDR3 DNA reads TGTGCCAGCAGCTTCCCCATGTCTGGCTACACCTTC.

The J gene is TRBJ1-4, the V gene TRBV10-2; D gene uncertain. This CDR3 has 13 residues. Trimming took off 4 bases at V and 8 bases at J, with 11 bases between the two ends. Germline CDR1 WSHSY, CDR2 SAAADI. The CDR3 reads CASSGAPHEKLFF. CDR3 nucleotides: TGCGCCAGCAGTGGAGCCCCCCACGAAAAACTGTTTTTT.

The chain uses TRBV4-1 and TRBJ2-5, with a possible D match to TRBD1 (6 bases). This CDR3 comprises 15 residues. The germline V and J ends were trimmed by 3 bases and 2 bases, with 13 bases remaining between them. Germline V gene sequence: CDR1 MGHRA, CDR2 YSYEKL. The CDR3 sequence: CASSQRTEIQETQYF. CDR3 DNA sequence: TGCGCCAGCAGCCAGCGGACAGAAATTCAAGAGACCCAGTACTTC.